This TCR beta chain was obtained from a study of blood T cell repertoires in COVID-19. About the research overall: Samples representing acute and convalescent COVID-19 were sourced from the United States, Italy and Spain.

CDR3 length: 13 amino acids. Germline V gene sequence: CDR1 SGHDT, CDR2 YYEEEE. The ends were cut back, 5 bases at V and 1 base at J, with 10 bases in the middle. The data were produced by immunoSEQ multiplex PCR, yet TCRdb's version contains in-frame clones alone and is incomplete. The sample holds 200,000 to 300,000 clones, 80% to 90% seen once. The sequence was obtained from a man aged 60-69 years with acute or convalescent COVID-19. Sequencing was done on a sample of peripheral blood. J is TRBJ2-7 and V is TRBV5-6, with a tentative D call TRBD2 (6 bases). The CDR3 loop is CASRRDGSYEQYF. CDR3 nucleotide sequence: TGTGCCAGCAGGCGGGACGGATCCTACGAGCAGTACTTC.